Shown below are 27 T cell receptor beta chains from a single sample sequenced in a study of control samples from healthy donors and cancer patients. Sequencing used immunoSEQ multiplex PCR; TCRdb keeps in-frame clones, though not all of them. Of about 54,000 clones listed, approximately 95% are singletons. Sequences were obtained from blood. These receptors all come from a woman in her twenties or thirties in good health.

The rearrangement uses TRBV5-6 and TRBJ2-1; D remains ambiguous. The length of the CDR3 is 11 residues. CDR1 and CDR2 (germline): SGHDT, YYEEEE. V shed 1 base and J shed 9 bases, with 5 bases lying between them. The CDR3 region is CASSLSLEQFF. CDR3 DNA: TGTGCCAGCAGCTTGTCGCTTGAGCAGTTCTTC.

The rearrangement uses TRBV5-4 and TRBJ2-7; D possibly corresponds to TRBD1 (5 bases). Trimming stripped 2 bases from V and 7 bases from J, with 13 bases between. Per germline, CDR1 SGHNT and CDR2 YYREEE (reference sequence). The CDR3 runs to 13 residues. CDR3 in amino acids: CASSLGQGGEQYF. Here the CDR3 DNA reads TGTGCCAGCAGCTTAGGCCAGGGCGGAGAGCAGTACTTC.

The CDR3, as DNA: TGTGCCAGCAGCATGGGACCGGGACAGGGTACCTACGAGCAGTACTTC. This encodes CASSMGPGQGTYEQYF. V usage is TRBV9 and J usage is TRBJ2-7, with 9 bases identical to TRBD1. Germline V lookup: CDR1 SGDLS, CDR2 YYNGEE. V was clipped by 4 bases and J by 2 bases; unmatched bases: 10. CDR3 length equals 16 residues. Variable domain in full (rest from reference TRBV9 and TRBJ2-7): DSGVTQTPKHLITATGQRVTLRCSPRSGDLSVYWYQQSLDQGLQFLIQYYNGEERAKGNILERFSAQQFPDLHSELNLSSLELGDSALYFCASSMGPGQGTYEQYFGPGTRLTVT.

The gene calls are TRBV11-2 and TRBJ2-2, with 8 bases that match TRBD2. Germline V CDR1 and CDR2: SGHAT, FQNNGV. With 5 bases clipped from V and 0 bases from J, the junction kept 5 bases outside the gene matches. The CDR3 totals 16 residues. The CDR3 sequence: CASSHGGGSNTGELFF. The DNA of the CDR3 is TGTGCCAGCAGCCACGGGGGGGGCTCGAACACCGGGGAGCTGTTTTTT.

The chain couples TRBV9 to TRBJ2-5; 10 nucleotides agree with TRBD2. Germline V gives CDR1 SGDLS, CDR2 YYNGEE. This CDR3 has 16 residues. With V trimmed by 1 base and J by 3 bases, 6 bases remained unmatched. The CDR3 coding sequence is TGTGCCAGCAGCGTATCAACTAGCGGGGTCGAAGAGACCCAGTACTTC. This gives the protein CASSVSTSGVEETQYF.

The chain employs TRBV5-1 and TRBJ2-5; 10 nucleotides align to TRBD2. The CDR3 contains 17 residues. CDR1 is SGHRS, CDR2 YFSETQ, per germline. With V trimmed by 0 bases and J by 4 bases, 9 bases remained unmatched. The CDR3 here is CASSLVASGSLGETQYF. The CDR3 bases are TGCGCCAGCAGCTTGGTTGCTAGCGGGAGTCTTGGAGAGACCCAGTACTTC.

The chain has TRBV9 and TRBJ2-2; the D is unclear. There are 17 residues in the CDR3. V lost 0 bases and J lost 2, with 14 bases in between. Germline CDR1 is SGDLS and CDR2 is YYNGEE. The CDR3 sequence is CASSVEVSTANTGELFF. CDR3 DNA sequence: TGTGCCAGCAGCGTAGAGGTTTCGACCGCAAACACCGGGGAGCTGTTTTTT.

CDR3 loop: CASSSAGTSTDTQYF. CDR3 nucleotide sequence: TGTGCCAGCAGCTCAGCGGGAACTAGCACAGATACGCAGTATTTT. V is TRBV6-5 and J is TRBJ2-3; 7 bases agree with TRBD2. This CDR3 comprises 15 residues. The V gene's germline CDR1 is MNHEY and CDR2 SVGAGI. J gave up 0 bases and V 6 bases, and 6 bases lay outside the gene matches.

The chain links TRBV2 to TRBJ1-1; D gene ambiguous. Trimming shortened V by 2 bases and J by 4 bases, and 11 bases separated the two germline ends. This CDR3 has 14 residues. Germline V gene lookup returns CDR1 SNHLY and CDR2 FYNNEI. CDR3 nucleotides: TGTGCCAGCAGTGAATATCGCGTGGGCACTGAAGCTTTCTTT. Amino acid sequence: CASSEYRVGTEAFF.

V usage is TRBV6-5 and J usage is TRBJ2-7; 12 bases agree with TRBD2. Looked up from germline, CDR1 is MNHEY and CDR2 is SVGAGI. The trim removed 0 bases at V and 4 bases at J, leaving 1 base unmatched. The CDR3 totals 15 residues. In nucleotides, the CDR3 is TGTGCCAGCAGTTACTCGGGACTAGCGGGTTACGAGCAGTACTTC. It yields the protein CASSYSGLAGYEQYF.

This rearrangement joins TRBV3-1 (or the pseudogene TRBV3-2) to TRBJ2-7; TRBD1 is a possible D gene (5 bases). The length of the CDR3 is 14 residues. Trimming stripped 2 bases from V and 4 bases from J, with 12 bases between. Per germline, CDR1 LGHDT and CDR2 YNNKEL (reference sequence). The CDR3: CASSQLQVGYEQYF. CDR3 in DNA: TGTGCCAGCAGCCAACTACAGGTTGGTTACGAGCAGTACTTC.

The chain joins TRBV29-1 to TRBJ2-1; D possibly uses TRBD1 or TRBD2 (5 bases each). Trimming pared 7 bases from V and 4 bases from J, leaving 17 bases between. CDR1 and CDR2 from the germline V gene are SQVTM and ANQGSEA. The CDR3 loop spans 14 amino acids. The CDR3, as DNA: TGCAGCGCCGAGGGGCCTAGGGAGTACAATGAGCAGTTCTTC. This sequence encodes CSAEGPREYNEQFF.

This chain connects TRBV30 to TRBJ2-1, with 11 bases fitting TRBD2. After removal of 3 bases from V and 10 bases from J, the junction contained 5 bases not matched to a gene. The germline V gene has CDR1 GTSNPN and CDR2 SVGIG (reference sequence). The CDR3 sequence is 13 residues long. CDR3 DNA: TGTGCCTGGAGACTAGCGGGAGCTGGGGAGCAGTTCTTC. The encoded protein is CAWRLAGAGEQFF.

The chain has TRBV18 and TRBJ1-1, with D perhaps matching TRBD1 (5 bases). V was cut by 2 bases and J by 5 bases, with 12 bases left in between. Germline loops: CDR1 KGHSH, CDR2 LQKENI. This CDR3 contains 14 residues. The CDR3 nucleotides are TGTGCCAGCTCACCAGAAGTGCGGGGGACTGAAGCTTTCTTT. Protein sequence: CASSPEVRGTEAFF.

The CDR3 DNA sequence: TGCGCCAGCAGCCCCAGGACAGCTAACTATGGCTACACCTTC. Encoded protein: CASSPRTANYGYTF. The rearrangement links TRBV4-1 to TRBJ1-2, with a tentative D call TRBD1 (6 bases). Trimming took off 4 bases at V and 0 bases at J, with 9 bases between the two ends. The V gene's germline CDR1 is MGHRA and CDR2 YSYEKL. The CDR3 contains 14 residues.

The chain is built from TRBV4-2 and TRBJ2-7, with 9 bases that match TRBD2. The CDR3 totals 17 residues. Germline V gene lookup returns CDR1 LGHNA and CDR2 YNFKEQ. V was pared by 5 bases and J by 7 bases, with 18 bases of the junction left unmatched. The CDR3 region has the DNA TGTGCCAGCAGCTCCCCCCCCGGGGTAGCGGGAGTACGGGAGCAGTACTTC. Protein sequence: CASSSPPGVAGVREQYF.

This chain uses TRBV2 with TRBJ1-2; 12 bases are shared with TRBD1. The J segment lost 4 bases and the V segment lost 6 bases, leaving 3 bases of the junction unmatched. The CDR3 extends over 14 amino acids. Germline CDR1 reads SNHLY; CDR2 reads FYNNEI. CDR3 in amino acids: CASRGTGGAYGYTF. The DNA of the CDR3 is TGTGCCAGCAGAGGGACAGGGGGCGCCTATGGCTACACCTTC.

V gene TRBV19 combines with J gene TRBJ2-7; 8 positions agree with TRBD1. CDR1 is LNHDA and CDR2 is SQIVND in the germline V gene (reference sequence). The J segment lost 1 base and the V segment lost 4 bases, leaving 3 bases of the junction unmatched. There are 14 residues in the CDR3. The CDR3 DNA reads as TGTGCCAGTAGTACCGGGACAGGTTCCTACGAGCAGTACTTC. Protein product: CASSTGTGSYEQYF.

This sequence joins TRBV28 and TRBJ1-5, with TRBD1 matching over 10 bases. The CDR3 extends over 16 amino acids. Trimming took 1 base from V and 6 from J; bases not matched to a gene: 6. The germline CDR1 and CDR2 sequences are MDHEN and SYDVKM. In DNA, the CDR3 is TGTGCCAGCAGTTTATCTGGGACAGGGGTTGGTCAGCCCCAGCATTTT. Translating gives CASSLSGTGVGQPQHF.

The chain carries TRBV11-3 and TRBJ1-3, with D uncertain. Germline-derived CDR1 and CDR2 are SGHNT and YENEEA. The length of the CDR3 is 16 residues. V was trimmed by 6 bases and J by 0 bases, leaving 15 bases between them. CDR3 in amino acids: CASRSPVACSGNTIYF. The CDR3 bases are TGTGCCAGCAGATCCCCCGTGGCCTGCTCTGGAAACACCATATATTTT.

J is TRBJ2-1 and V is TRBV5-4, with 10 bases fitting TRBD1. This CDR3 has 13 amino acids. In germline, CDR1 is SGHNT, CDR2 YYREEE (reference sequence). V was clipped by 2 bases and J by 9 bases; unmatched bases: 2. The CDR3 is CASSFDRGPEQFF. The CDR3 DNA is TGTGCCAGCAGCTTCGACAGGGGGCCTGAGCAGTTCTTC. Complete variable domain (other parts from reference TRBV5-4 and TRBJ2-1): ETGVTQSPTHLIKTRGQQVTLRCSSQSGHNTVSWYQQALGQGPQFIFQYYREEENGRGNFPPRFSGLQFPNYSSELNVNALELDDSALYLCASSFDRGPEQFFGPGTRLTVL.

This sequence joins TRBV7-9 and TRBJ1-1; D unclear. This CDR3 region has 13 residues. Per germline, CDR1 SEHNR and CDR2 FQNEAQ (reference sequence). V was pared by 2 bases and J by 1 base, with 5 bases between. The CDR3 DNA is TGTGCCAGCAGCTTACCATCGAACACTGAAGCTTTCTTT. Its protein product is CASSLPSNTEAFF.

This clone was detected once. This chain connects TRBV5-1 to TRBJ2-1; D might be TRBD2 (5 bases). The CDR3 is made up of 15 amino acids. The V and J ends lost 2 bases and 7 bases respectively, with 16 bases between them. The germline V gene encodes CDR1 SGHRS and CDR2 YFSETQ. The CDR3 region has the DNA TGCGCCAGCAGCTTCGCCAGTGACCCGGGGAATGAGCAGTTCTTC. Translating it yields CASSFASDPGNEQFF.

V usage is TRBV9 and J usage is TRBJ2-7, with D perhaps matching TRBD1 (6 bases). V lost 1 base to trimming and J lost 0 bases, with 14 bases between them. The germline V gene encodes CDR1 SGDLS and CDR2 YYNGEE. The CDR3 spans 16 residues. Here the CDR3 reads CASSVNDRYPSYEQYF. The CDR3 region has the DNA TGTGCCAGCAGCGTAAACGACAGGTACCCCTCCTACGAGCAGTACTTC.

V is TRBV12-3 or TRBV12-4 and J is TRBJ2-7; D ambiguous. The V gene lost 4 bases and the J gene lost 4 bases, with 2 bases spanning the gap. The CDR3 is 10 amino acids. CDR3 DNA: TGTGCCAGCAGTTCGTACGAGCAGTACTTC. Translation: CASSSYEQYF.

This clone was seen a single time. The chain employs TRBV5-5 and TRBJ2-5; 7 positions agree with TRBD2. V was clipped by 0 bases and J by 2 bases; unmatched bases: 10. The germline V gene has CDR1 SGHKS and CDR2 YYEKEE (reference sequence). The CDR3 covers 17 residues. Written as DNA, the CDR3 is TGTGCCAGCAGCTTGGGGACTAGTATCGGCAGGCAAGAGACCCAGTACTTC. It codes for CASSLGTSIGRQETQYF.

The V call is TRBV29-1, the J call TRBJ1-1; D unresolved. Germline V gene lookup returns CDR1 SQVTM and CDR2 ANQGSEA. The CDR3 length is 13 residues. The ends were cut back, 7 bases at V and 3 bases at J, with 15 bases in the middle. This chain's CDR3 is CSALLWGDTEAFF. The CDR3 nucleotides read TGCAGCGCCCTATTGTGGGGAGACACTGAAGCTTTCTTT.